The 29 T cell receptor beta chains reported below all come from one sample, sequenced in a study of sequential checkpoint blockade in melanoma. Repertoires were generated with immunoSEQ multiplex PCR, while TCRdb's copy carries only in-frame clones and drops some. The sample comprises fewer than 3,500 clones, roughly 20% of which are singletons, and 11% rests with the top ten. Treatment described: randomized to nivolumab then ipilimumab (arm A) or the reverse (arm B). Sequenced here: tumor tissue (inferred from file names), sampled from a patient given nivolumab and ipilimumab in sequence. The receptor source for this set is a human donor with melanoma.

In this sample, this clone turned up a few times. The CDR3: CASSYRTMNTEAFF. The CDR3 DNA is TGTGCCAGCAGTTATAGAACTATGAACACTGAAGCTTTCTTT. The chain links TRBV6-8 to TRBJ1-1; D not certain. The ends were cut back, 3 bases at V and 0 bases at J, with 8 bases in the middle. In germline, CDR1 is MNHGY, CDR2 SAAAGT. CDR3 length: 14 amino acids.

V is TRBV5-1 and J is TRBJ1-1, with 7 positions matching TRBD1. This CDR3 is 16 amino acids long. V shed 4 bases, J shed 3 bases, and the junction held 12 bases outside the gene matches. Germline V gives CDR1 SGHRS, CDR2 YFSETQ. This chain's CDR3 is CASSATGARGYTEAFF. The DNA for the CDR3 is TGCGCCAGCAGCGCAACAGGGGCTAGGGGGTACACTGAAGCTTTCTTT.

V and J are TRBV9 and TRBJ2-3; D is ambiguous. The germline CDR1 and CDR2 sequences are SGDLS and YYNGEE. The CDR3 consists of 18 residues. The germline V and J ends were trimmed by 3 bases and 11 bases, with 31 bases remaining between them. The chain's CDR3 is CASSGAEPTFEHRFGQYF. CDR3 DNA: TGTGCCAGCAGCGGGGCGGAGCCGACCTTCGAGCACAGATTTGGGCAGTATTTT.

This clone was seen repeatedly, ten times or more. The chain carries TRBV11-3 and TRBJ1-2, with D uncertain. This CDR3 has 15 residues. Trimming left V 0 bases short and J 4 bases short, with 12 bases between. Per germline, CDR1 SGHNT and CDR2 YENEEA. This CDR3 reads CASSLDLKGAYGYTF. Here the CDR3 DNA reads TGTGCCAGCAGCTTAGATTTGAAGGGTGCCTATGGCTACACCTTC.

This clone is classed as medium-sized (0.01 to 0.1%). The chain couples TRBV11-3 to TRBJ1-2; 7 bases agree with TRBD1. After removal of 4 bases from V and 4 bases from J, the junction contained 6 bases not matched to a gene. The CDR3 loop spans 14 amino acids. Germline V gives CDR1 SGHNT, CDR2 YENEEA. The CDR3 DNA reads as TGTGCCAGCAGCTCGAACAGGGGTCTCTATGGCTACACCTTC. It specifies CASSSNRGLYGYTF.

This clone was detected ten times or more. V and J are TRBV11-3 and TRBJ2-7; 8 bases match TRBD2. CDR1 is SGHNT and CDR2 is YENEEA in the germline V gene. CDR3 size: 15 residues. After removal of 3 bases from V and 0 bases from J, the junction contained 4 bases not matched to a gene. This chain's CDR3 is CASSFRGGRSYEQYF. CDR3 nucleotides: TGTGCCAGCAGCTTCCGGGGGGGCCGCTCCTACGAGCAGTACTTC.

This clone was seen a handful of times. This chain links TRBV19 with TRBJ1-1, with D perhaps matching TRBD1 (6 bases). V gave up 3 bases and J gave up 4 bases, with 12 bases separating them. Germline CDR1 LNHDA, CDR2 SQIVND (reference sequence). This CDR3 is 14 amino acids long. CDR3 residues: CASSIPGAGTEAFF. DNA of the CDR3: TGTGCCAGTAGTATCCCGGGGGCGGGCACTGAAGCTTTCTTT. The variable domain in full, completed from reference TRBV19 and TRBJ1-1, reads DGGITQSPKYLFRKEGQNVTLSCEQNLNHDAMYWYRQDPGQGLRLIYYSQIVNDFQKGDIAEGYSVSREKKESFPLTVTSAQKNPTAFYLCASSIPGAGTEAFFGQGTRLTVV.

V gene TRBV23-1 combines with J gene TRBJ2-7, with a tentative D call TRBD1 (6 bases). TRBV23-1 is known as an ORF, though its function is uncertain. CDR3 length equals 15 residues. V dropped 2 bases and J dropped 2 bases, with 13 bases sitting between them. In DNA, the CDR3 is TGCGCCAGCAGTCAACCGCAAGGACAGACCTACGAGCAGTACTTC. Its protein is CASSQPQGQTYEQYF.

By sample fraction, this clone is medium-sized. The V gene is TRBV11-3, the J gene TRBJ1-4, with D possibly being TRBD1 (5 bases). This CDR3 is built from 15 residues. V was clipped by 5 bases and J by 0 bases, with 10 bases between them. The germline V gene has CDR1 SGHNT and CDR2 YENEEA. The CDR3 DNA reads as TGTGCCAGCAGCCCGGTAGGGGCAACTAATGAAAAACTGTTTTTT. Amino acids: CASSPVGATNEKLFF.

The V call is TRBV11-3, the J call TRBJ2-2, with D unresolved. This CDR3 comprises 14 residues. The germline V gene encodes CDR1 SGHNT and CDR2 YENEEA. The germline V and J ends were trimmed by 1 base and 5 bases, with 8 bases remaining between them. CDR3 amino acids: CASSLGLETGELFF. The CDR3 DNA sequence: TGTGCCAGCAGCTTAGGGCTGGAAACCGGGGAGCTGTTTTTT.

By its share, this clone is medium-sized. The V and J genes are TRBV9 and TRBJ1-6; TRBD1 is a possible D gene (5 bases). Germline V lookup: CDR1 SGDLS, CDR2 YYNGEE. The CDR3 sequence is 18 residues long. V lost 4 bases, J lost 4 bases, and 21 bases lay in between. The CDR3 DNA reads TGTGCCAGCAGCCCTGATGGGGTGAGGGGTCCATATAATTCACCCCTCCACTTT. This sequence encodes CASSPDGVRGPYNSPLHF.

This clone is medium-sized in the sample. V gene TRBV9 combines with J gene TRBJ2-2; 12 bases agree with TRBD2. The trim removed 4 bases at V and 8 bases at J, leaving 6 bases unmatched. In germline, CDR1 is SGDLS, CDR2 YYNGEE. CDR3 size: 15 residues. The CDR3 DNA reads TGTGCCAGCAGCCGACTAGCGGGGGCGGATGGGGAGCTGTTTTTT. The encoded protein is CASSRLAGADGELFF.

Here the CDR3 DNA reads TGTGCCAGCAGGGATCATGGTGGAGGCATAGGAGGAAGCACTGAAGCTTTCTTT. It specifies CASRDHGGGIGGSTEAFF. The V gene is TRBV6-8, the J gene TRBJ1-1; D call uncertain. The V end lost 6 bases, the J end lost 4 bases, and 27 bases lay between the germline ends. The germline CDR1 and CDR2 sequences are MNHGY and SAAAGT. The length of the CDR3 is 18 residues.

This chain connects TRBV30 to TRBJ1-1; D is unresolved. This CDR3 contains 12 residues. V lost 5 bases, J lost 1 base, and 8 bases lay in between. CDR1 GTSNPN and CDR2 SVGIG come from the germline V gene (reference sequence). In DNA, the CDR3 is TGTGCCTGGGAACGGGAGAACACTGAAGCTTTCTTT. Its translation: CAWERENTEAFF.

By proportion, this clone is medium-sized. The chain uses TRBV11-3 and TRBJ2-5; D not certain. Germline V gene sequence: CDR1 SGHNT, CDR2 YENEEA. Deletions cut 5 bases from V and 3 bases from J, with 16 bases between. This CDR3 is 15 amino acids long. The CDR3 protein is CASSQVPSREETQYF. In nucleotides, the CDR3 is TGTGCCAGCAGCCAAGTCCCCAGTCGTGAAGAGACCCAGTACTTC.

This clone was recorded a few times. V is TRBV18 and J is TRBJ1-3, with TRBD1 matching 8 bases. Germline CDR1 and CDR2: KGHSH and LQKENI. The CDR3 runs to 15 residues. Trimming cost V 4 bases and J 0 bases; bases outside gene matches: 2. CDR3 nucleotides: TGTGCCAGCTCACTTGGGACAGGCTCTGGAAACACCATATATTTT. It yields the protein CASSLGTGSGNTIYF.

The J gene is TRBJ2-3, the V gene TRBV5-1, with a possible D match to TRBD1 (6 bases). This CDR3 is 15 amino acids long. V shed 4 bases and J shed 2 bases, with 14 bases lying between them. Germline CDR1 and CDR2: SGHRS and YFSETQ. CDR3 DNA: TGCGCCAGCAGCCAAGAGGACAGAAACACAGATACGCAGTATTTT. This sequence encodes CASSQEDRNTDTQYF.

This clone has a handful of counts. The rearrangement uses TRBV6-8 and TRBJ2-3, with D possibly TRBD1 on 7 matching bases. V lost 8 bases and J 2 bases, leaving 11 bases between the germline ends. Germline V gene lookup returns CDR1 MNHGY and CDR2 SAAAGT. The CDR3 has 13 amino acids. The chain's CDR3 is CASGGTVTDTQYF. For the CDR3, the DNA is TGTGCCAGCGGGGGGACAGTCACAGATACGCAGTATTTT.

This clone is deemed medium-sized. The chain links TRBV11-3 to TRBJ1-1; 7 nucleotides agree with TRBD1. The CDR3 sequence is 14 residues long. Germline V lookup: CDR1 SGHNT, CDR2 YENEEA. After removal of 4 bases from V and 4 bases from J, the junction contained 6 bases not matched to a gene. CDR3 bases: TGTGCCAGCAGCTACTTAGACAGGGCCACTGAAGCTTTCTTT. The encoded protein is CASSYLDRATEAFF.

The chain has TRBV5-1 and TRBJ1-2; D perhaps matches TRBD1 (5 bases). The CDR3 consists of 14 residues. Per the germline V gene, CDR1 is SGHRS and CDR2 is YFSETQ. V was trimmed by 4 bases and J by 4 bases, leaving 14 bases between them. CDR3 loop: CASSPGAQGYGYTF. CDR3 DNA: TGCGCCAGCAGCCCCGGGGCCCAAGGCTATGGCTACACCTTC.

This clone has only a few counts. The chain is built from TRBV6-7 and TRBJ1-1; 7 positions match TRBD1. TRBV6-7 carries the ORF label, with uncertain function. With 5 bases clipped from V and 10 bases from J, the junction kept 4 bases outside the gene matches. The length of the CDR3 is 11 residues. Written as DNA, the CDR3 is TGTGCCAGCAGTGGACAGGCGGGAGCTTTCTTT. Encoded protein: CASSGQAGAFF.

V usage is TRBV11-3 and J usage is TRBJ2-2; D is ambiguous. The CDR3 runs to 14 residues. The germline gives CDR1 SGHNT, CDR2 YENEEA. Between the trimmed V and J ends, which lost 2 bases and 6 bases, there was a span of 10 bases. The CDR3 sequence is CASSLIPVAGELFF. CDR3 nucleotide sequence: TGTGCCAGCAGCTTAATTCCGGTTGCCGGGGAGCTGTTTTTT.

The chain joins TRBV18 to TRBJ2-5; D call uncertain. Trimming shortened V by 3 bases and J by 1 base, and 18 bases separated the two germline ends. The germline V gene has CDR1 KGHSH and CDR2 LQKENI. CDR3 length: 17 residues. This CDR3 is CASSPVVSFRVQETQYF. The CDR3 DNA is TGTGCCAGCTCACCCGTCGTGAGTTTTCGGGTCCAAGAGACCCAGTACTTC.

In this sample, this clone turned up once. V and J are TRBV10-2 and TRBJ2-5, with D uncertain. Per the germline V gene, CDR1 is WSHSY and CDR2 is SAAADI. There are 12 residues in the CDR3. V was trimmed by 0 bases and J by 7 bases, leaving 6 bases between them. CDR3 nucleotides: TGCGCCAGCAGTGAGTCGATCGGGACCCAGTACTTC. Translating gives CASSESIGTQYF.

This clone was recorded a few times. The chain has TRBV6-8 and TRBJ1-3; a possible D gene is TRBD1 (6 bases). V lost 6 bases and J 2 bases, leaving 14 bases between the germline ends. The CDR3 covers 15 residues. Germline V gives CDR1 MNHGY, CDR2 SAAAGT. For the CDR3, the DNA is TGTGCCAGCAGAGCAGGGGACTGGGCTGGAAACACCATATATTTT. Translated: CASRAGDWAGNTIYF.

The V and J genes are TRBV18 and TRBJ1-2; 8 bases are a match to TRBD1. Germline V gene sequence: CDR1 KGHSH, CDR2 LQKENI. V trimming: 10 bases; J trimming: 2 bases; junction bases outside the gene matches: 15. This CDR3 contains 16 residues. The CDR3 DNA reads as TGTGCCATATATTCAGCAGCAGGGGGCCTAAACTATGGCTACACCTTC. This codes for CAIYSAAGGLNYGYTF.

The J gene is TRBJ2-3, the V gene TRBV10-2; 12 bases fit TRBD2. The CDR3 runs to 14 residues. The germline CDR1 and CDR2 sequences are WSHSY and SAAADI. Trimming took 5 bases from V and 10 from J; bases not matched to a gene: 7. CDR3 nucleotides: TGCGCCAGCAGTCCTAGGACTAGCGGGGACTCGCAGTATTTT. This translates into CASSPRTSGDSQYF.

There are a few counts of this clone. DNA for the CDR3: TGTGCCAGCAGCTTAACAGGGGCGAACACTGAAGCTTTCTTT. Translation: CASSLTGANTEAFF. The rearrangement uses TRBV11-3 and TRBJ1-1; TRBD1 matches at 7 bases. V lost 2 bases and J lost 1; bases outside the gene matches: 1. This CDR3 has 14 residues. CDR1 is SGHNT and CDR2 is YENEEA in the germline V gene.

This clone was seen at least ten times. The chain joins TRBV11-3 to TRBJ2-1, with 7 bases that match TRBD1. V shed 2 bases and J 10 bases; nucleotides not matched to a gene: 8. Germline V lookup: CDR1 SGHNT, CDR2 YENEEA. The CDR3 has 14 residues. The CDR3 DNA sequence: TGTGCCAGCAGCTTAAACGGACAGGTCCACGAGCAGTTCTTC. As protein: CASSLNGQVHEQFF.